These 27 T cell receptor beta chains were sequenced from one sample in a study of human T cells and chemical hapten exposure. Time point specified: patch test 1, 2 weeks after DPC sensitization. Treatment described: therapeutic diphenylcyclopropenone sensitization with weekly scalp DPC. MiXCR was run by TCRdb on the RACE reads, yielding one entry per CDR3 protein. Of approximately 110,000 distinct CDR3 sequences listed, 9.5% to 12% are singletons. The specimen comprised whole blood, sampled in connection with sensitization to the hapten diphenylcyclopropenone (DPC). All receptors come from a woman aged 40 to 55 with alopecia areata. Some clones in this sample may be carry-over from other donors' samples.

This clonotype was recorded a few times. This sequence joins TRBV27 and TRBJ2-7; TRBD1 agrees at 8 bases. V dropped 7 bases and J dropped 5; count of bases not matched to a gene: 10. The CDR3 is 14 amino acids. Germline V gives CDR1 MNHEY, CDR2 SMNVEV (reference sequence). CDR3 DNA sequence: TGTGCCAGCACCCCCCGCAGGGGGCGCCACGAGCAGTACTTC. It yields the protein CASTPRRGRHEQYF.

This sequence joins TRBV6-4 and TRBJ1-4; D gene uncertain. The CDR3 totals 19 residues. CDR1 and CDR2 (germline): MRHNA, SNTAGT. V lost 2 bases and J 8 bases, leaving 27 bases between the germline ends. DNA for the CDR3: TGTGCCAGCAGTGACAACCCGCCGGAGCCGTGGGAGTCGGACGAAAAACTGTTTTTT. Protein product: CASSDNPPEPWESDEKLFF.

This clonotype was counted ten times or more. J is TRBJ1-1 and V is TRBV19; unclear D gene. This CDR3 comprises 12 residues. CDR1 is LNHDA, CDR2 SQIVND, per germline (reference sequence). V lost 6 bases, J lost 5 bases, and 10 bases lay in between. The CDR3 DNA reads TGTGCCAGTAGCAGAACGAGGACTGAAGCTTTCTTT. It codes for CASSRTRTEAFF.

This chain uses TRBV29-1 with TRBJ2-7, with a possible D match to TRBD2 (5 bases). Trimming cost V 8 bases and J 8 bases, with 22 bases left between them. CDR3 size: 13 residues. Germline CDR1 reads SQVTM; CDR2 reads ANQGSEA. CDR3 protein: CSTWTDLPGKQYF. The DNA for the CDR3 is TGCAGCACCTGGACGGACCTACCGGGGAAGCAGTACTTC.

This clonotype came up many times. The chain employs TRBV5-1 and TRBJ2-1; D gene unclear. The CDR3 has 14 amino acids. V was cut by 0 bases and J by 8 bases, with 12 bases left in between. Germline values: CDR1 SGHRS, CDR2 YFSETQ. The CDR3 DNA is TGCGCCAGCAGCTTGGCATCTACTGTCGATGAGCAGTTCTTC. Translated, it gives CASSLASTVDEQFF.

This clonotype turned up a few times. The CDR3 loop is CASSGSRPNTGELFF. CDR3 nucleotides: TGTGCCAGCAGTGGGAGCAGGCCGAACACCGGGGAGCTGTTTTTT. The genes are TRBV6-5 and TRBJ2-2, with D perhaps matching TRBD2 (5 bases). This CDR3 has 15 amino acids. V gave up 5 bases and J gave up 0 bases, with 10 bases separating them. Germline V gene data show CDR1 as MNHEY and CDR2 as SVGAGI.

In this sample, this clonotype turned up many times. The rearrangement uses TRBV6-5 and TRBJ2-1; 13 nucleotides match TRBD2. V lost 4 bases to trimming and J lost 8 bases; unmatched junction nucleotides: 11. The CDR3 length is 17 residues. CDR1 and CDR2 (germline): MNHEY, SVGAGI. The CDR3 sequence: CASSSPSRTSGSYEQFF. CDR3 DNA sequence: TGTGCCAGCAGTTCCCCCTCGCGGACTAGCGGGAGCTATGAGCAGTTCTTC.

This clonotype occurred many times. The V and J genes are TRBV25-1 and TRBJ1-1; a possible D gene is TRBD1 (6 bases). This CDR3 contains 16 residues. Trimming shortened V by 7 bases and J by 3 bases, and 21 bases separated the two germline ends. CDR1 is MGHDK and CDR2 is SYGVNS in the germline V gene. CDR3 bases: TGTGCCAGCATTTCGGCGGGGGCCGGGGCGTACACTGAAGCTTTCTTT. It translates to CASISAGAGAYTEAFF.

This clonotype was seen many times. The CDR3: CSAPVPLAGGTDTQYF. CDR3 bases: TGCAGTGCCCCCGTCCCCCTAGCGGGGGGCACAGATACGCAGTATTTT. This sequence joins TRBV20-1 and TRBJ2-3; 10 bases align to TRBD2. The V gene end was trimmed by 6 bases and the J gene end by 1 base; junction bases not matched to a gene: 10. The CDR3 loop spans 16 amino acids. CDR1 and CDR2 (germline): DFQATT, SNEGSKA (reference sequence).

This clonotype has more than one count but fewer than ten. J is TRBJ2-7 and V is TRBV9; 9 nucleotides line up with TRBD1. The CDR3 sequence is 13 residues long. From germline, CDR1 is SGDLS and CDR2 YYNGEE. Trimming removed 3 bases from V and 3 bases from J; junction bases left unmatched: 1. CDR3 sequence reads: CASSGQGDYEQYF. DNA for the CDR3: TGTGCCAGCAGCGGACAGGGGGACTACGAGCAGTACTTC.

The chain links TRBV6-2 or TRBV6-3 to TRBJ2-2, with TRBD1 matching 7 bases. With V trimmed by 2 bases and J by 3 bases, 21 bases remained unmatched. This CDR3 is 21 amino acids long. The germline V gene encodes CDR1 MNHEY and CDR2 SVGEGT. In nucleotides, the CDR3 is TGTGCCAGCAGTTACGGGGTAGGAGACAGGGAAGGGCGGTCCGACACCGGGGAGCTGTTTTTT. Translated: CASSYGVGDREGRSDTGELFF.

This clonotype was found many times. This CDR3 is CSAPSGTGELFF. Here the CDR3 DNA reads TGCAGTGCTCCCTCCGGGACCGGGGAGCTGTTTTTT. The chain combines TRBV20-1 with TRBJ2-2, with D unresolved. The CDR3 spans 12 residues. Trimming stripped 5 bases from V and 5 bases from J, with 9 bases between. Germline CDR1 reads DFQATT; CDR2 reads SNEGSKA (reference sequence).

The chain joins TRBV6-6 to TRBJ1-5; tentative D call: TRBD1 (5 bases). The CDR3 runs 14 residues. Germline V gene sequence: CDR1 MNHNY, CDR2 SVGAGI (reference sequence). Trimming removed 6 bases from V and 1 base from J, with 10 bases in between. The CDR3 loop is CASSPRDSNQPQHF. The CDR3 DNA is TGTGCCAGCAGCCCCCGGGACAGCAATCAGCCCCAGCATTTT.

This clonotype was counted many times. The chain has TRBV5-1 and TRBJ2-3, with D unresolved. This CDR3 comprises 14 residues. The V and J ends lost 0 bases and 5 bases respectively, with 10 bases between them. CDR1 and CDR2 from the germline V gene are SGHRS and YFSETQ. CDR3 region: CASSLEGYGDTQYF. The CDR3 nucleotides are TGCGCCAGCAGCTTGGAAGGGTATGGAGATACGCAGTATTTT. Looking up the rest from reference TRBV5-1 and TRBJ2-3 gives the full variable domain: KAGVTQTPRYLIKTRGQQVTLSCSPISGHRSVSWYQQTPGQGLQFLFEYFSETQRNKGNFPGRFSGRQFSNSRSEMNVSTLELGDSALYLCASSLEGYGDTQYFGPGTRLTVL.

The V gene is TRBV19, the J gene TRBJ1-2; 10 nucleotides line up with TRBD1. Germline trimming cut 4 bases from V and 6 bases from J; bases unmatched to any gene: 2. Germline assignment: CDR1 LNHDA and CDR2 SQIVND (reference sequence). The CDR3 covers 13 residues. The CDR3 bases are TGTGCCAGTAGTACAGGGACAGGGGATGGCTACACCTTC. Translated: CASSTGTGDGYTF.

This clonotype was seen more than once but under ten times. This sequence joins TRBV6-2 or TRBV6-3 and TRBJ2-6, with 7 bases aligning to TRBD1. The CDR3 is 16 amino acids. The junction had 4 bases not matched to a gene; V was cut back by 5 bases and J by 0 bases. Per germline, CDR1 MNHEY and CDR2 SVGEGT. In DNA form, the CDR3 reads TGTGCCAGCAGTCAGACAGGGATCTCTGGGGCCAACGTCCTGACTTTC. It codes for CASSQTGISGANVLTF.

The genes are TRBV2 and TRBJ2-7, with D unclear. This CDR3 is built from 12 residues. The V and J ends lost 3 bases and 3 bases respectively, with 6 bases between them. Germline V gives CDR1 SNHLY, CDR2 FYNNEI. CDR3: CASSEEIYEQYF. In DNA form, the CDR3 reads TGTGCCAGCAGTGAGGAGATCTACGAGCAGTACTTC.

This chain connects TRBV6-6 to TRBJ1-4; unclear D gene. V was pared by 2 bases and J by 7 bases, with 5 bases between. CDR1 and CDR2 (germline): MNHNY, SVGAGI (reference sequence). The CDR3 is 12 residues long. The CDR3 coding sequence is TGTGCCAGCAGTTACCTCCTTGAAAAACTGTTTTTT. The encoded protein is CASSYLLEKLFF.

CDR3: CASSVDRGPFEQYF. CDR3 bases: TGTGCCAGCAGTGTGGACAGGGGTCCCTTCGAGCAGTACTTC. This chain joins TRBV6-1 and TRBJ2-7; 9 bases agree with TRBD1. The germline CDR1 and CDR2 sequences are MNHNS and SASEGT. The CDR3 runs 14 residues. J gave up 6 bases and V 4 bases, and 7 bases lay outside the gene matches.

Many counts were recorded for this clonotype. The genes are TRBV20-1 and TRBJ2-7; tentative D call: TRBD2 (6 bases). The CDR3 is made up of 14 amino acids. Germline CDR1 reads DFQATT; CDR2 reads SNEGSKA (reference sequence). Deletions cut 0 bases from V and 4 bases from J, with 13 bases between. The CDR3 loop reads CSARDMRDVYEQYF. DNA for the CDR3: TGCAGTGCTAGAGATATGCGGGATGTGTACGAGCAGTACTTC.

This clonotype was detected only a few times. The chain combines TRBV2 with TRBJ1-3, with a tentative D call TRBD1 (5 bases). Between the trimmed V and J ends, which lost 7 bases and 2 bases, there was a span of 15 bases. There are 15 residues in the CDR3. Germline V gene data show CDR1 as SNHLY and CDR2 as FYNNEI. The CDR3 coding sequence is TGTGCCAGCATAACCGGACAAAACCCTGGAAACACCATATATTTT. This sequence encodes CASITGQNPGNTIYF.

This sequence joins TRBV28 and TRBJ1-1, with 10 bases identical to TRBD1. V shed 4 bases and J 4 bases; nucleotides not matched to a gene: 6. This CDR3 is built from 15 residues. Germline V gene data show CDR1 as MDHEN and CDR2 as SYDVKM. The CDR3 protein is CASSSTGGRGTEAFF. In nucleotides, the CDR3 is TGTGCCAGCAGTTCGACAGGGGGCCGGGGCACTGAAGCTTTCTTT.

There are a few counts of this clonotype. The genes are TRBV12-3 or TRBV12-4 and TRBJ1-2, with a tentative D call TRBD1 (6 bases). Trimming cost V 1 base and J 8 bases, with 23 bases left between them. There are 17 residues in the CDR3. CDR3 in DNA: TGTGCCAGCAGTTTAGAAGGGGGGAGACCCGCAGTGGGCGGCTACACCTTC. Translation: CASSLEGGRPAVGGYTF.

This clonotype occurred a few times. The chain couples TRBV7-9 to TRBJ1-6, with D tentatively TRBD1 (5 bases). Looked up from germline, CDR1 is SEHNR and CDR2 is FQNEAQ (reference sequence). The CDR3 has 18 amino acids. Trimming left V 1 base short and J 13 bases short, with 26 bases between. CDR3 in DNA: TGTGCCAGCAGCTTAGGTCCGAGCGGGGGTGCCCAGGGATGGCCCCTCCACTTT. This codes for CASSLGPSGGAQGWPLHF. Variable domain in full (rest from reference TRBV7-9 and TRBJ1-6): DTGVSQNPRHKITKRGQNVTFRCDPISEHNRLYWYRQTLGQGPEFLTYFQNEAQLEKSRLLSDRFSAERPKGSFSTLEIQRTEQGDSAMYLCASSLGPSGGAQGWPLHFGNGTRLTVT.

This clonotype was counted between two and nine times. The rearrangement links TRBV12-3 or TRBV12-4 to TRBJ2-3; TRBD2 aligns across 10 bases. V gave up 7 bases and J gave up 2 bases; unmatched junction bases: 6. The CDR3 has 15 residues. CDR3 sequence reads: CASIQRGGPTDTQYF. CDR3 bases: TGTGCCAGCATCCAGCGGGGGGGCCCCACAGATACGCAGTATTTT.

This clonotype was detected many times. V usage is TRBV6-2 or TRBV6-3 and J usage is TRBJ2-1; D is uncertain. V was shortened by 2 bases and J by 10 bases, with 18 bases between the two germline ends. The germline V gene has CDR1 MNHEY and CDR2 SVGEGT. This CDR3 region has 15 residues. The CDR3 protein is CASSYVVGPLGEQFF. The CDR3 DNA sequence: TGTGCCAGCAGTTACGTCGTAGGCCCCCTAGGAGAGCAGTTCTTC.

This clonotype showed up many times. This chain links TRBV29-1 with TRBJ2-3; the match to TRBD2 covers 8 bases. Looked up from germline, CDR1 is SQVTM and CDR2 is ANQGSEA. The CDR3 covers 12 residues. V lost 7 bases and J lost 4; bases outside the gene matches: 4. The CDR3 sequence: CSAAGVSDTQYF. The DNA for the CDR3 is TGCAGCGCAGCGGGAGTATCAGATACGCAGTATTTT.